Presented here are 25 T cell receptor beta chains from one specimen sequenced in a study of shared clonotypes between healthy human individuals. Only in-frame clones appear in the TCRdb table, and some are missing; sequencing was by immunoSEQ multiplex PCR. The sample has about 1.5 million clones, about 98% seen once. Sequencing input: naive CD4+ T cells sorted from blood. Subset here: CD45RA+ positively selected. These receptors all stem from a man aged 30 to 45 in good health.

The chain is built from TRBV7-8 and TRBJ2-2; 8 nucleotides match TRBD1. The CDR3 runs 15 residues. With V trimmed by 2 bases and J by 4 bases, 3 bases remained unmatched. CDR1 is SGHVS, CDR2 FQNEAQ, per germline. Written as DNA, the CDR3 is TGTGCCAGCAGCTTAAGGGACAGGCGCACCGGGGAGCTGTTTTTT. Translation: CASSLRDRRTGELFF.

This clone was detected only once. The rearrangement links TRBV14 to TRBJ2-1; 8 bases align to TRBD2. The trim removed 3 bases at V and 6 bases at J, leaving 7 bases unmatched. Germline V gives CDR1 SGHDN, CDR2 FVKESK. CDR3 size: 15 residues. The CDR3 is CASSHQSGSSNEQFF. CDR3 coding DNA: TGTGCCAGCAGCCATCAAAGCGGGAGTAGCAATGAGCAGTTCTTC.

This clone was seen only once. The chain couples TRBV19 to TRBJ2-3, with D hard to call. V was trimmed by 6 bases and J by 5 bases, leaving 12 bases between them. This CDR3 contains 13 residues. Germline V CDR1 and CDR2: LNHDA, SQIVND (reference sequence). CDR3 coding DNA: TGTGCCAGTAGAGATCCTCAGAAAGATACGCAGTATTTT. Translating gives CASRDPQKDTQYF.

About this clone: Other DNA sequences in the sample encode the same CDR3. This chain's CDR3 is CASSPARVPYEQYF. CDR3 nucleotides: TGTGCCAGCTCACCGGCAAGAGTACCCTACGAGCAGTACTTC. The chain recombines TRBV18 with TRBJ2-7; D gene ambiguous. In germline, CDR1 is KGHSH, CDR2 LQKENI. The CDR3 loop spans 14 amino acids. Trimming took 3 bases from V and 2 from J, leaving 11 bases between them.

The chain carries TRBV10-3 and TRBJ2-5, with D possibly being TRBD1 or TRBD2 (6 bases each). The CDR3 extends over 15 amino acids. From germline, CDR1 is ENHRY and CDR2 SYGVKD. V was pared by 8 bases and J by 4 bases, with 20 bases between. This CDR3 is CAIQVGREGGETQYF. In nucleotides, the CDR3 is TGTGCCATCCAAGTTGGGCGGGAAGGGGGAGAGACCCAGTACTTC.

The chain recombines TRBV19 with TRBJ2-7; no definite D call. V was pared by 1 base and J by 5 bases, with 18 bases between. The CDR3 consists of 16 residues. Germline assignment: CDR1 LNHDA and CDR2 SQIVND (reference sequence). CDR3 sequence: CASSIAPPLEYDEQYF. The CDR3 nucleotides read TGTGCCAGTAGTATAGCCCCTCCGCTGGAGTACGACGAGCAGTACTTC.

This rearrangement joins TRBV19 to TRBJ2-7; TRBD2 matches at 7 bases. Germline values: CDR1 LNHDA, CDR2 SQIVND (reference sequence). Unmatched junction bases numbered 13, after V lost 3 bases and J lost 5 bases. CDR3 size: 16 residues. The CDR3 coding sequence is TGTGCCAGTAGTATTTATCTGAGCCAAGCGGGACACGAGCAGTACTTC. Protein: CASSIYLSQAGHEQYF. Looking up the rest from reference TRBV19 and TRBJ2-7 gives the full variable domain: DGGITQSPKYLFRKEGQNVTLSCEQNLNHDAMYWYRQDPGQGLRLIYYSQIVNDFQKGDIAEGYSVSREKKESFPLTVTSAQKNPTAFYLCASSIYLSQAGHEQYFGPGTRLTVT.

This chain connects TRBV10-3 to TRBJ2-3, with a weak D call TRBD1 (7 bases). The CDR3 runs to 15 residues. The V end lost 0 bases, the J end lost 5 bases, and 12 bases lay between the germline ends. Germline V gene sequence: CDR1 ENHRY, CDR2 SYGVKD. The CDR3 sequence is CAISESSGGGDTQYF. CDR3 nucleotides: TGTGCCATCAGTGAGTCGTCAGGGGGAGGAGATACGCAGTATTTT.

The genes are TRBV9 and TRBJ1-3, with a weak D call TRBD1 (6 bases). The CDR3 runs to 16 residues. The germline V and J ends were trimmed by 0 bases and 4 bases, with 14 bases remaining between them. CDR1 and CDR2 (germline): SGDLS, YYNGEE. The CDR3 bases are TGTGCCAGCAGCGTAGAGGGGGGACGGATAGGAAACACCATATATTTT. It is translated as CASSVEGGRIGNTIYF.

The sample holds one count of this clone. The CDR3 sequence is CASSPIGYEQYF. The CDR3 DNA follows: TGTGCCAGCAGTCCGATCGGATACGAGCAGTACTTC. The chain carries TRBV2 and TRBJ2-7; D uncertain. V was cut by 5 bases and J by 4 bases, with 9 bases left in between. The V gene's germline CDR1 is SNHLY and CDR2 FYNNEI. This CDR3 region has 12 residues.

V is TRBV9 and J is TRBJ2-7; D is perhaps TRBD1 (6 bases). Trimming stripped 2 bases from V and 5 bases from J, with 17 bases between. In germline, CDR1 is SGDLS, CDR2 YYNGEE. The CDR3 runs 15 residues. The CDR3 is CASSVDRFPYDEQYF. DNA for the CDR3: TGTGCCAGCAGCGTCGACAGGTTCCCCTACGACGAGCAGTACTTC.

On this clone: Other DNA sequences in this sample translate to the same CDR3. The chain joins TRBV29-1 to TRBJ2-7; tentative D call: TRBD1 (6 bases). The CDR3 is 10 residues long. Germline V gives CDR1 SQVTM, CDR2 ANQGSEA. Trimming took 4 bases from V and 7 from J, leaving 8 bases between them. The CDR3 spells CSVGGLEQYF. The CDR3 region has the DNA TGCAGCGTTGGGGGGCTAGAGCAGTACTTC.

This chain uses TRBV9 with TRBJ1-1, with TRBD1 matching over 7 bases. The V and J ends lost 4 bases and 0 bases, in that order; junction bases with no gene match: 6. Germline-derived CDR1 and CDR2 are SGDLS and YYNGEE. This CDR3 region has 15 residues. CDR3 protein: CASSSRTGVNTEAFF. The CDR3 bases are TGTGCCAGCAGCTCTAGGACAGGCGTGAACACTGAAGCTTTCTTT.

This chain uses TRBV7-2 with TRBJ1-2; D is uncertain. V was cut by 4 bases and J by 4 bases, with 16 bases left in between. The CDR3 sequence is 15 residues long. From germline, CDR1 is SGHTA and CDR2 FQGNSA. In DNA, the CDR3 is TGTGCCAGCAGCTCGACCGGGCGCAGCTCCTATGGCTACACCTTC. This encodes CASSSTGRSSYGYTF.

The CDR3 DNA reads as TGTGCCAGCAGTTCCGGACAAATAAGCGAAAAACTGTTTTTT. Residues: CASSSGQISEKLFF. The rearrangement joins TRBV28 to TRBJ1-4; perhaps TRBD1 as D (5 bases). The CDR3 sequence is 14 residues long. Germline CDR1 MDHEN, CDR2 SYDVKM. The germline V and J ends were trimmed by 4 bases and 8 bases, with 14 bases remaining between them.

The chain joins TRBV18 to TRBJ2-7; TRBD2 matches 9 bases. The V segment lost 3 bases and the J segment 2 bases; nucleotides outside the gene matches: 5. This CDR3 has 15 residues. CDR1 and CDR2 (germline): KGHSH, LQKENI. The CDR3, as DNA: TGTGCCAGCTCACCGCTAGCGGGGCTGGCCTACGAGCAGTACTTC. This codes for CASSPLAGLAYEQYF.

The rearrangement links TRBV28 to TRBJ2-7; 9 bases fit TRBD1. The CDR3 sequence is 14 residues long. V lost 5 bases, J lost 5 bases, and 7 bases stayed unmatched. Germline assignment: CDR1 MDHEN and CDR2 SYDVKM. The CDR3 protein is CASSETGGGDEQYF. The CDR3 DNA reads TGTGCCAGCAGTGAGACAGGGGGAGGTGACGAGCAGTACTTC.

The rearrangement uses TRBV5-6 and TRBJ2-2; D gene unclear. There are 13 residues in the CDR3. The V end lost 2 bases, the J end lost 3 bases, and 5 bases lay between the germline ends. Germline-derived CDR1 and CDR2 are SGHDT and YYEEEE. CDR3 nucleotides: TGTGCCAGCAGCTTTCCCCACACCGGGGAGCTGTTTTTT. Encoded protein: CASSFPHTGELFF.

The V and J genes are TRBV7-3 and TRBJ1-1, with a weak D call TRBD1 (5 bases). Germline CDR1 reads SGHTA; CDR2 reads FQGTGA. V lost 2 bases to trimming and J lost 8 bases, with 18 bases between them. CDR3 length: 15 amino acids. The CDR3 region is CASSLAGTNGLEAFF. The CDR3 coding sequence is TGTGCCAGCAGCTTAGCCGGGACCAATGGCTTGGAAGCTTTCTTT. Combining the CDR3 with reference TRBV7-3 and TRBJ1-1 gives the whole variable domain GAGVSQTPSNKVTEKGKYVELRCDPISGHTALYWYRQSLGQGPEFLIYFQGTGAADDSGLPNDRFFAVRPEGSVSTLKIQRTERGDSAVYLCASSLAGTNGLEAFFGQGTRLTVV.

V and J are TRBV28 and TRBJ1-2; D not resolved. Trimming removed 4 bases at V and 8 bases at J, with 8 bases between. The germline gives CDR1 MDHEN, CDR2 SYDVKM. This CDR3 has 11 amino acids. CDR3 bases: TGTGCCAGCAGTTCCCGTCCCGGCTACACCTTC. Translation: CASSSRPGYTF.

In regard to this clone: This sample includes further DNA sequences coding for the same CDR3. J is TRBJ1-1 and V is TRBV5-1; D unresolved. CDR1 SGHRS and CDR2 YFSETQ come from the germline V gene. The CDR3 loop spans 14 amino acids. V was trimmed by 0 bases and J by 2 bases, leaving 8 bases between them. In nucleotides, the CDR3 is TGCGCCAGCAGCTTGGAAGGCCGTAACACTGAAGCTTTCTTT. Translation: CASSLEGRNTEAFF.

The chain employs TRBV7-6 and TRBJ2-5, with TRBD1 matching 7 bases. The germline V gene has CDR1 SGHVS and CDR2 FNYEAQ. Trimming at V came to 4 bases and at J to 3 bases, leaving 11 bases not matched to a gene. This CDR3 has 16 amino acids. The CDR3 DNA follows: TGTGCCAGCAGCTCACGTCCGGGACAGTCAGAAGAGACCCAGTACTTC. Its protein product is CASSSRPGQSEETQYF.

V and J are TRBV5-1 and TRBJ1-2, with TRBD1 matching over 9 bases. Germline CDR1 and CDR2: SGHRS and YFSETQ. Losses at the gene ends were 0 bases for V and 4 bases for J; bases not matched to a gene: 7. The length of the CDR3 is 16 residues. The CDR3 region is CASSLAGQGKGYGYTF. In DNA, the CDR3 is TGCGCCAGCAGCTTGGCAGGACAGGGGAAGGGCTATGGCTACACCTTC.

CDR3 sequence: CASSQERAPWFGYTF. DNA of the CDR3: TGCGCCAGCAGCCAAGAAAGGGCTCCCTGGTTCGGCTACACCTTC. The chain couples TRBV4-3 to TRBJ1-2; the D is unclear. Germline V gene data show CDR1 as LGHNA and CDR2 as YSLEER. CDR3 size: 15 residues. The V end lost 0 bases, the J end lost 8 bases, and 16 bases lay between the germline ends.

V gene TRBV29-1 combines with J gene TRBJ2-3; a possible D gene is TRBD2 (5 bases). From germline, CDR1 is SQVTM and CDR2 ANQGSEA. CDR3 length: 14 amino acids. V was clipped by 4 bases and J by 3 bases, with 14 bases between them. This chain's CDR3 is CSVASGLKTDTQYF. CDR3 nucleotides: TGCAGCGTTGCATCGGGGTTAAAAACAGATACGCAGTATTTT.